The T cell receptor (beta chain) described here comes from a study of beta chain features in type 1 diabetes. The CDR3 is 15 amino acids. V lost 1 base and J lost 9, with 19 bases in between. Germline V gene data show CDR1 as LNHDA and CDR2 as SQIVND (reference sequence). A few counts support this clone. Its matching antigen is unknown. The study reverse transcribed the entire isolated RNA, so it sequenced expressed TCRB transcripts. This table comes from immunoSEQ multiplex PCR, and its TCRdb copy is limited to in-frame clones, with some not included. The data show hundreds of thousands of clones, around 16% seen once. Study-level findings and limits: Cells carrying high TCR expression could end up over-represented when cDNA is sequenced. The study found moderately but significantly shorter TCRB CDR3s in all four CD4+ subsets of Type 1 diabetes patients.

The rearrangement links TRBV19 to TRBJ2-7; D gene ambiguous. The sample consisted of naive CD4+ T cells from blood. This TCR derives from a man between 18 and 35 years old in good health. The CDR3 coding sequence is TGTGCCAGTAGTATAGCCCTTCCCCGCCCATCGGTGCAGTACTTC. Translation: CASSIALPRPSVQYF. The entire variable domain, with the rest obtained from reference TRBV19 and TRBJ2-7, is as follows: DGGITQSPKYLFRKEGQNVTLSCEQNLNHDAMYWYRQDPGQGLRLIYYSQIVNDFQKGDIAEGYSVSREKKESFPLTVTSAQKNPTAFYLCASSIALPRPSVQYFGPGTRLTVT.